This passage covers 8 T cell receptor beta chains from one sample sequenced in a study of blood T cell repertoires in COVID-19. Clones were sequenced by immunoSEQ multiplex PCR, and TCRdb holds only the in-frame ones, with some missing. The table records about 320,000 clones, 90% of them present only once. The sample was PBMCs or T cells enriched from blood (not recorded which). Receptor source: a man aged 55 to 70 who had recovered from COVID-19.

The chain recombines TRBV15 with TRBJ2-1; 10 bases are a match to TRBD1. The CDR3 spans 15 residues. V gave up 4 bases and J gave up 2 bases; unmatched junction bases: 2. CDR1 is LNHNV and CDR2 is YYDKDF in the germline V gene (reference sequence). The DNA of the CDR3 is TGTGCCACCAGCATGGGACAGGGGACCTACAATGAGCAGTTCTTC. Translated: CATSMGQGTYNEQFF.

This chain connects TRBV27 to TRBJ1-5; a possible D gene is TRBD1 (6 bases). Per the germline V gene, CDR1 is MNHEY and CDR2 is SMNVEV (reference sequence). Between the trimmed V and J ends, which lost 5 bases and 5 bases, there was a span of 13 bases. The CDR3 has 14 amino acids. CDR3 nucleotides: TGTGCCAGCAGTATCGGATGGACAGATCAGCCCCAGCATTTT. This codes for CASSIGWTDQPQHF.

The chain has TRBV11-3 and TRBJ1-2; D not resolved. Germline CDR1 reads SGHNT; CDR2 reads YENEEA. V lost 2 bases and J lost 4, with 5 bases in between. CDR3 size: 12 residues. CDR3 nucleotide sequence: TGTGCCAGCAGCTTAACCGGCTATGGCTACACCTTC. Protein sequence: CASSLTGYGYTF.

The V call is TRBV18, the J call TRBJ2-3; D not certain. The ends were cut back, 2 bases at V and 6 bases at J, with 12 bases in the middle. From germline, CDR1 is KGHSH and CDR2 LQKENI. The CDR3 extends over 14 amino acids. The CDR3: CASSPNDLADTQYF. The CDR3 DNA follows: TGTGCCAGCTCACCAAACGACTTGGCGGATACGCAGTATTTT.

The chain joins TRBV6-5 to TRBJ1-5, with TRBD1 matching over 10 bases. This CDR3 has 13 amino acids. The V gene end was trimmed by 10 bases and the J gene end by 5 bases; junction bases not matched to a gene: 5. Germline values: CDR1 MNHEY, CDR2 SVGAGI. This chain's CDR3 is CAIRTGGYQPQHF. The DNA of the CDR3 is TGTGCCATCCGGACAGGGGGATATCAGCCCCAGCATTTT.

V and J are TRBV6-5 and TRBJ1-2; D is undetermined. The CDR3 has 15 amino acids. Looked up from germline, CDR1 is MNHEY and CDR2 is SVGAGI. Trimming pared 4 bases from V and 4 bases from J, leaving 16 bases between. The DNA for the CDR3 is TGTGCCAGCAGTTCCCCTGGACGCGCGGGCTATGGCTACACCTTC. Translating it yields CASSSPGRAGYGYTF.

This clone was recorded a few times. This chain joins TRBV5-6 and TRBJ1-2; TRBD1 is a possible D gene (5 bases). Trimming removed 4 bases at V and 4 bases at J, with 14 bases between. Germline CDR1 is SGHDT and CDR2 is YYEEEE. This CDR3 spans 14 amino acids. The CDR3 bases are TGTGCCAGCAGCCTTCAGGGCGGGGGCTATGGCTACACCTTC. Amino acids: CASSLQGGGYGYTF.

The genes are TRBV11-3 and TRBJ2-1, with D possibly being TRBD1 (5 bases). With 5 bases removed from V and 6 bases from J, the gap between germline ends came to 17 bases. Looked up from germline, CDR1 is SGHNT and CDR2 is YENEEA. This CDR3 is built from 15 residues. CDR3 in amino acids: CASSPLVGRSNEQFF. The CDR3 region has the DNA TGTGCCAGCAGCCCATTGGTGGGGCGGAGCAATGAGCAGTTCTTC.